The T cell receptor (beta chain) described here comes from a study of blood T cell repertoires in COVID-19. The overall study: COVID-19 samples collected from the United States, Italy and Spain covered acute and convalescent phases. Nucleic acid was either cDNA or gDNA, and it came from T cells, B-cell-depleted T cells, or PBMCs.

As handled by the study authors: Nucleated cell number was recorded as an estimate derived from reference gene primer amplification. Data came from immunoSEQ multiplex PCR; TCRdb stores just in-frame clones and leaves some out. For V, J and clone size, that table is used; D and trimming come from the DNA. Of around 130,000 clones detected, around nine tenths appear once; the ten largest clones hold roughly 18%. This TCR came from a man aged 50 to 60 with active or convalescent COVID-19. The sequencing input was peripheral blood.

This CDR3 is CASTPGGGGNEQFF. CDR3 sequence (DNA): TGTGCCAGCACCCCCGGTGGTGGTGGCAATGAGCAGTTCTTC. The V call is TRBV28, the J call TRBJ2-1; D gene unclear. Trimming pared 7 bases from V and 6 bases from J, leaving 16 bases between. Germline CDR1 MDHEN, CDR2 SYDVKM. There are 14 residues in the CDR3.